This TCR beta chain was recorded in a study of cytomegalovirus exposure and HLA in healthy donors. Trimming removed 1 base from V and 0 bases from J, with 7 bases in between. Germline V gene lookup returns CDR1 SEHNR and CDR2 FQNEAQ (reference sequence). This CDR3 has 15 residues. Primers for the PCR totalled 60 Vbeta and 13 Jbeta. The table came from immunoSEQ multiplex PCR; TCRdb's copy has only in-frame clones and leaves some out. The sample includes approximately 84,000 clones, 75% of them seen just once. This chain links TRBV7-9 with TRBJ1-5; no reliable D call. This TCR derives from a man in his forties in good health and CMV-seronegative. The sample consisted of PBMCs. The CDR3 DNA sequence: TGTGCCAGCAGCTTAGAGGCGGCTAGCAATCAGCCCCAGCATTTT. This sequence encodes CASSLEAASNQPQHF. Looking up the rest from reference TRBV7-9 and TRBJ1-5 gives the full variable domain: DTGVSQNPRHKITKRGQNVTFRCDPISEHNRLYWYRQTLGQGPEFLTYFQNEAQLEKSRLLSDRFSAERPKGSFSTLEIQRTEQGDSAMYLCASSLEAASNQPQHFGDGTRLSIL.